Following are 11 T cell receptor beta chains from one sample sequenced in a study of Graves' ophthalmopathy and Graves' hyperthyroidism. The TCR beta CDR3 regions underwent amplification from RNA transcripts. The first round was an RT-PCR with HTBI primers, and the second round was a multiplex PCR. TCRdb re-analysed the multiplex PCR reads in MiXCR, keeping a single row per CDR3 protein. The sample holds roughly 160,000 distinct CDR3 sequences, around 40% seen once. Sequencing was done on a sample of peripheral blood. The receptors stem from a young man with Graves' ophthalmopathy.

At least ten counts were recorded for this clonotype. V and J are TRBV7-3 and TRBJ2-5; no clear D gene. The germline gives CDR1 SGHTA, CDR2 FQGTGA. This CDR3 has 13 amino acids. Trimming removed 1 base from V and 2 bases from J, with 5 bases in between. The CDR3 DNA reads as TGTGCCAGCAGCTTAAGTGCTCAAGAGACCCAGTACTTC. Translating gives CASSLSAQETQYF.

The chain is built from TRBV20-1 and TRBJ2-7; the D gene is possibly TRBD1 (6 bases). Trimming took off 4 bases at V and 1 base at J, with 8 bases between the two ends. Germline V gene lookup returns CDR1 DFQATT and CDR2 SNEGSKA (reference sequence). The length of the CDR3 is 12 residues. The DNA of the CDR3 is TGCAGTGCTATAACAGGGTCCTACGAGCAGTACTTC. Translation: CSAITGSYEQYF.

The table lists this clonotype with many counts. The CDR3 here is CASSFLYTGELFF. CDR3 in DNA: TGTGCCAGCAGTTTCCTATACACCGGGGAGCTGTTTTTT. The rearrangement uses TRBV27 and TRBJ2-2; D ambiguous. V lost 3 bases and J 3 bases, leaving 5 bases between the germline ends. Germline CDR1 reads MNHEY; CDR2 reads SMNVEV (reference sequence). This CDR3 region has 13 residues.

In its sample, this clonotype was seen many times. The chain recombines TRBV11-2 with TRBJ2-7; 9 bases are a match to TRBD1. Germline CDR1 is SGHAT and CDR2 is FQNNGV. Trimming removed 1 base from V and 5 bases from J; junction bases left unmatched: 3. This CDR3 has 14 amino acids. The DNA of the CDR3 is TGTGCCAGCAGCTTAGGAGGGACAGGGAACGAGCAGTACTTC. Translated, it gives CASSLGGTGNEQYF. The full variable domain, rest sourced from reference TRBV11-2 and TRBJ2-7, is EAGVAQSPRYKIIEKRQSVAFWCNPISGHATLYWYQQILGQGPKLLIQFQNNGVVDDSQLPKDRFSAERLKGVDSTLKIQPAKLEDSAVYLCASSLGGTGNEQYFGPGTRLTVT.

This clonotype was picked up many times. This rearrangement joins TRBV7-6 to TRBJ2-7, with D perhaps matching TRBD1 (6 bases). Germline V lookup: CDR1 SGHVS, CDR2 FNYEAQ. The CDR3 runs to 13 residues. Trimming shortened V by 2 bases and J by 6 bases, and 11 bases separated the two germline ends. In DNA, the CDR3 is TGTGCCAGCAGCTTAAGAGGGGGACGCGAGCAGTACTTC. This encodes CASSLRGGREQYF.

This clonotype was observed many times. The chain uses TRBV12-3 or TRBV12-4 and TRBJ2-5, with D perhaps matching TRBD1 (7 bases). V was trimmed by 8 bases and J by 4 bases, leaving 20 bases between them. The CDR3 contains 15 residues. In DNA form, the CDR3 reads TGTGCCAGCGTCGATCTCGCCAGGGGGGTAGAGACCCAGTACTTC. Amino acids: CASVDLARGVETQYF.

In regard to this clonotype: One end of the junction fails to match germline, which may point to a read error. The J gene is TRBJ1-1, the V gene TRBV19; tentative D call: TRBD1 (6 bases). Germline-derived CDR1 and CDR2 are LNHDA and SQIVND (reference sequence). The CDR3 contains 12 residues. CDR3 amino acids: CSVAPRGPEAFF. In DNA form, the CDR3 reads TGCAGCGTTGCCCCCAGGGGTCCTGAAGCTTTCTTT. The variable domain in full, completed from reference TRBV19 and TRBJ1-1, reads DGGITQSPKYLFRKEGQNVTLSCEQNLNHDAMYWYRQDPGQGLRLIYYSQIVNDFQKGDIAEGYSVSREKKESFPLTVTSAQKNPTAFYLCSVAPRGPEAFFGQGTRLTVV.

The V and J genes are TRBV6-2 or TRBV6-3 and TRBJ1-1, with no clear D. CDR1 and CDR2 from the germline V gene are MNHEY and SVGEGT. Trimming left V 3 bases short and J 6 bases short, with 11 bases between. The CDR3 totals 13 residues. The CDR3 DNA follows: TGTGCCAGCAGTTATAAGAATTTCCCTGAAGCTTTCTTT. This gives the protein CASSYKNFPEAFF.

The chain uses TRBV12-3 or TRBV12-4 and TRBJ2-7; TRBD2 is a possible D gene (5 bases). The CDR3 is 15 residues long. V was clipped by 6 bases and J by 6 bases, with 21 bases between them. The CDR3 sequence: CASRLTTGRAAEQYF. The CDR3 DNA reads as TGTGCCAGCAGGCTCACCACGGGTCGAGCGGCCGAGCAGTACTTC.

This clonotype occurred many times. The J gene is TRBJ2-7, the V gene TRBV12-3 or TRBV12-4, with D unresolved. V was clipped by 3 bases and J by 2 bases, with 8 bases between them. This CDR3 is built from 13 residues. This chain's CDR3 is CASSFAVPYEQYF. In DNA, the CDR3 is TGTGCCAGCAGTTTTGCGGTTCCCTACGAGCAGTACTTC.

This clonotype has ten or more counts. The rearrangement joins TRBV28 to TRBJ2-7, with TRBD2 identical over 8 bases. This CDR3 region has 14 residues. Germline CDR1 and CDR2: MDHEN and SYDVKM. The junction had 10 bases not matched to a gene; V was cut back by 8 bases and J by 4 bases. The CDR3 nucleotides read TGTGCCAGCTCTGACGGGAGGGCTAGATACGAGCAGTACTTC. It encodes CASSDGRARYEQYF.